This T cell receptor (beta chain) originates from a study of T-cell reconstitution after alpha-beta-depleted transplantation in children. This clonotype was seen at least ten times. Researchers prepared the TCRbeta library using unique molecular identifiers, the study reports. TCRdb fed the PCR reads into MiXCR, producing one record per CDR3 protein. The sample has a few hundred thousand distinct CDR3 sequences; roughly 11% are singletons. Germline assignment: CDR1 DFQATT and CDR2 SNEGSKA (reference sequence). Unmatched junction bases numbered 7, after V lost 1 base and J lost 3 bases. CDR3 length equals 15 residues.

The clonotype originates from a human donor who donated a stem cell graft to a child with acute myeloid leukemia. The chain carries TRBV20-1 and TRBJ2-5; 8 bases align to TRBD2. The material sequenced was PBMCs from the stem cell graft donor, taken from the stem cell graft. CDR3 bases: TGCAGTGCTAGAGGGAGCGGGGGCTTCAAAGAGACCCAGTACTTC. Amino acids: CSARGSGGFKETQYF.